One and the same sample provided the 10 T cell receptor beta chains below, sequenced in a study of T cells expressing NK-cell markers. One entry per CDR3 protein, without DNA, is what TCRdb gives after re-calling the 5' RACE reads. The table for this sample gives 450,000 to 600,000 distinct CDR3 sequences. What was sequenced was blood T cells: a sorted CD56 or NKG2C T cell subset, CD4+ or CD8+ T cells, or bulk PBMC T cells (not recorded which). These receptors came from a man between 18 and 35 years old in good health.

The chain uses TRBV11-2 and TRBJ2-5; TCRdb's D call of TRBD1 is untestable without DNA. Looked up from germline, CDR1 is SGHAT and CDR2 is FQNNGV. The CDR3 loop spans 12 amino acids. This chain's CDR3 is CASTTGWETQYF. Together with reference TRBV11-2 and TRBJ2-5, the CDR3 gives the full variable domain: EAGVAQSPRYKIIEKRQSVAFWCNPISGHATLYWYQQILGQGPKLLIQFQNNGVVDDSQLPKDRFSAERLKGVDSTLKIQPAKLEDSAVYLCASTTGWETQYFGPGTRLLVL.

The V gene is TRBV27, the J gene TRBJ2-1; the TCRdb call, TRBD2, lacks DNA for checking. The CDR3 is made up of 15 amino acids. Germline CDR1 and CDR2: MNHEY and SMNVEV (reference sequence). CDR3 loop: CASSFGTSGALEQFF.

CDR3: CASTIRTGAYNEQFF. V usage is TRBV6-1 and J usage is TRBJ2-1; TCRdb gives TRBD2 as the D gene, but with no DNA this cannot be confirmed. The CDR3 is made up of 15 amino acids. The germline gives CDR1 MNHNS, CDR2 SASEGT.

CDR3 protein: CASSLAGGGMGTDTQYF. The chain combines TRBV5-1 with TRBJ2-3; the D call from TCRdb, TRBD2, cannot be confirmed without DNA. This CDR3 region has 17 residues. The germline V gene has CDR1 SGHRS and CDR2 YFSETQ.

The chain employs TRBV6-2 or TRBV6-3 and TRBJ2-1; the TRBD2 assignment by TCRdb is unverifiable without DNA. The CDR3 length is 15 residues. Germline CDR1 and CDR2: MNHEY and SVGEGT. CDR3 residues: CASSSLAGDGFGQFF.

The chain uses TRBV6-1 and TRBJ2-7; the TCRdb D gene call, TRBD1, has no DNA to confirm it. Per the germline V gene, CDR1 is MNHNS and CDR2 is SASEGT. The CDR3 is 15 amino acids. The CDR3 reads CASSFGLFGANEQYF.

The chain carries TRBV6-1 and TRBJ1-1; TCRdb selects TRBD1, and the lack of DNA leaves this call unchecked. There are 14 residues in the CDR3. In germline, CDR1 is MNHNS, CDR2 SASEGT. CDR3 in amino acids: CASSAGTGFTEAFF.

This chain uses TRBV7-9 with TRBJ2-2; the D gene TCRdb calls, TRBD1, cannot be checked with no DNA. This CDR3 comprises 14 residues. Germline V CDR1 and CDR2: SEHNR, FQNEAQ (reference sequence). CDR3 region: CASSATGGGGELFF.

The chain has TRBV11-2 and TRBJ1-6; TCRdb's D call of TRBD1 is untestable without DNA. Germline V gene sequence: CDR1 SGHAT, CDR2 FQNNGV. This CDR3 comprises 13 residues. The CDR3 sequence is CASSGQGQSPLHF. Full variable domain (missing parts from reference TRBV11-2 and TRBJ1-6): EAGVAQSPRYKIIEKRQSVAFWCNPISGHATLYWYQQILGQGPKLLIQFQNNGVVDDSQLPKDRFSAERLKGVDSTLKIQPAKLEDSAVYLCASSGQGQSPLHFGNGTRLTVT.

The rearrangement uses TRBV10-3 and TRBJ2-3; checking the TCRdb D call of TRBD1 is not possible without DNA. Germline V CDR1 and CDR2: ENHRY, SYGVKD. This CDR3 has 22 amino acids. The CDR3 sequence is CAISESYRGPRLAGTPRDTQYF.